This T cell receptor beta chain was identified in a study of CD8 T cells in ankylosing spondylitis. This clonotype came up many times. The antigen remains undetermined. Overall study results and limits: Within ankylosing spondylitis blood, a TCR beta motif made up of under 10 highly homologous variants appeared to be characteristic. Reactive arthritis synovial fluid and blood previously showed some of these motif variants. The clones that were linked to disease were reported to be significantly enriched in matched synovial fluid samples from ankylosing spondylitis patients. Clones that were linked to disease were CD8+ and were relatively rare in peripheral blood.

TCRdb called the 5' RACE reads again in MiXCR, with one record for every CDR3 protein. The profile covers roughly 220,000 distinct CDR3 sequences, with roughly 10% appearing a single time and about a fifth taken by the ten largest. The clonotype originates from a male donor with ankylosing spondylitis or in good health (not recorded which). What was sequenced was blood, either unsorted or a sorted T cell fraction (not recorded which).

The chain's CDR3 is CASSLDAGAMNTEAFF. In DNA, the CDR3 is TGTGCCAGCAGTTTAGACGCGGGAGCCATGAACACTGAAGCTTTCTTT. V and J are TRBV12-3 or TRBV12-4 and TRBJ1-1; D not resolved. The V and J ends lost 1 base and 0 bases respectively, with 12 bases between them. This CDR3 is 16 amino acids long.